The rows below give T cell receptor beta chains drawn from one sample of a study of CD8+ T cells in alopecia areata. This table comes from immunoSEQ multiplex PCR, and its TCRdb copy is limited to in-frame clones, with some not included. The top ten hold around 0.44% of the sample, which has fewer than 250,000 clones, approximately 61% seen once. The sample consisted of CD4+ T cells sorted from blood, taken at week 0. The receptors come from a human donor with alopecia areata. CDR3s include the opening cysteine and the closing phenylalanine or tryptophan. A D gene is named only where the DNA matches it firmly. Rows give clone size only sometimes, using once, few, many, or a class for an expanded clone.

cdr3_nt: TGTGCCAGCAGCTCCCTAGGGAGGGGGGTAGCTGGGGCCAACGTCCTGACTTTC
cdr3_aa: CASSSLGRGVAGANVLTF
clone_size: few
v_call: TRBV11-2
d_call: -
j_call: TRBJ2-6

cdr3_nt: TGTGCCAGCAGCTTAGTCGGAGGGGTTCAAGAGACCCAGTACTTC
cdr3_aa: CASSLVGGVQETQYF
clone_size: -
v_call: TRBV11-1
d_call: -
j_call: TRBJ2-5

cdr3_nt: TGTGCCAGCAGCCAACTTCGGGGGGACTATGGCTACACCTTC
cdr3_aa: CASSQLRGDYGYTF
clone_size: -
v_call: TRBV4-2
d_call: -
j_call: TRBJ1-2

cdr3_nt: TGTGCCAGCACTTCGGTTCTTGGAGATGGCTACACCTTC
cdr3_aa: CASTSVLGDGYTF
clone_size: many
v_call: TRBV2
d_call: -
j_call: TRBJ1-2

cdr3_nt: TGTGCCAGCAGCGGGACTAGCGGGGGGATTAAAAACATTCAGTACTTC
cdr3_aa: CASSGTSGGIKNIQYF
clone_size: -
v_call: TRBV7-9
d_call: TRBD2
j_call: TRBJ2-4

cdr3_nt: TGTGCCAGCAGTTACGGGTACAGGGGGGGCAATTCACCCCTCCACTTT
cdr3_aa: CASSYGYRGGNSPLHF
clone_size: few
v_call: TRBV6-5
d_call: TRBD1
j_call: TRBJ1-6

cdr3_nt: TGTGCCAGCACCCCGGGGCTAGCGACCTCCTACGAGCAGTACTTC
cdr3_aa: CASTPGLATSYEQYF
clone_size: -
v_call: TRBV5-4
d_call: -
j_call: TRBJ2-7

cdr3_nt: TGTGCCTGGAGTGGCCAGGGATATGGCTACACCTTC
cdr3_aa: CAWSGQGYGYTF
clone_size: -
v_call: TRBV30
d_call: -
j_call: TRBJ1-2

cdr3_nt: TGTGCCTGGGGTGGCCAACACCGTACCCCAGCTTTCTTT
cdr3_aa: CAWGGQHRTPAFF
clone_size: few
v_call: TRBV30
d_call: -
j_call: TRBJ1-1

cdr3_nt: TGTGCCAGCAGCGACCAGGGCCAAGCCGGACTACCCTCCTACGAGCAGTACTTC
cdr3_aa: CASSDQGQAGLPSYEQYF
clone_size: -
v_call: TRBV7-9
d_call: -
j_call: TRBJ2-7

cdr3_nt: TGTGCCAGCAAAATAGTAGCTGTATATGAGCAGTTCTTC
cdr3_aa: CASKIVAVYEQFF
clone_size: -
v_call: TRBV2
d_call: -
j_call: TRBJ2-1

cdr3_nt: TGTGCCAGCAGCTTTCTTACCGGGGACACTGAAGCTTTCTTT
cdr3_aa: CASSFLTGDTEAFF
clone_size: -
v_call: TRBV9
d_call: -
j_call: TRBJ1-1

cdr3_nt: TGTGCCAGCAACCCGGGACTAGCTAAATACAATGAGCAGTTCTTC
cdr3_aa: CASNPGLAKYNEQFF
clone_size: -
v_call: TRBV5-4
d_call: TRBD2
j_call: TRBJ2-1

cdr3_nt: TGTGCCTGGGGACAGGACCCCAATCAGCCCCAGCATTTT
cdr3_aa: CAWGQDPNQPQHF
clone_size: -
v_call: TRBV30
d_call: TRBD1
j_call: TRBJ1-5

cdr3_nt: TGTGCCTTGGACGACTATGGCTACACCTTC
cdr3_aa: CALDDYGYTF
clone_size: -
v_call: TRBV30
d_call: -
j_call: TRBJ1-2

cdr3_nt: TGTGCTAGTGGTTTGACCGAAAGCAATCAGCATTTT
cdr3_aa: CASGLTESNQHF
clone_size: -
v_call: TRBV12-5
d_call: -
j_call: TRBJ1-5

cdr3_nt: TGCAGTGCAACTTCCAACTATGGCTACACCTTC
cdr3_aa: CSATSNYGYTF
clone_size: -
v_call: TRBV20-1
d_call: -
j_call: TRBJ1-2

cdr3_nt: TGTGCCAGCAGCGTAGGGGCCGAGAAAAAACTGTTTTTT
cdr3_aa: CASSVGAEKKLFF
clone_size: few
v_call: TRBV9
d_call: -
j_call: TRBJ1-4

cdr3_nt: TGCGCCAGCTCCCCGTCCGCGACAGGACTTAACGAGCAGTACTTC
cdr3_aa: CASSPSATGLNEQYF
clone_size: -
v_call: TRBV5-1
d_call: -
j_call: TRBJ2-7

cdr3_nt: TGTGCCAGCAGCCGCAAGGCCGGGGAGCTGTTTTTT
cdr3_aa: CASSRKAGELFF
clone_size: -
v_call: TRBV7-6
d_call: -
j_call: TRBJ2-2

cdr3_nt: TGCAGCGTTGATTCTTTGGACAGAGGTGGCTACACCTTC
cdr3_aa: CSVDSLDRGGYTF
clone_size: -
v_call: TRBV29-1
d_call: -
j_call: TRBJ1-2

cdr3_nt: TGTGCCAGCAGTTGGGGGCGCGGGGGGACTGAAGCTTTCTTT
cdr3_aa: CASSWGRGGTEAFF
clone_size: -
v_call: TRBV25-1
d_call: -
j_call: TRBJ1-1

cdr3_nt: TGTGCCAGCGCGCCAGGGGGCTCCTACGAGCAGTACTTC
cdr3_aa: CASAPGGSYEQYF
clone_size: -
v_call: TRBV6-5
d_call: TRBD1
j_call: TRBJ2-7

cdr3_nt: TGCGCCAGCAGCCGAGACAGTCGGGAGACCCAGTACTTC
cdr3_aa: CASSRDSRETQYF
clone_size: -
v_call: TRBV5-1
d_call: -
j_call: TRBJ2-5

cdr3_nt: TGTGCCAGCTCACCGGCGCACAGGGGAAATCAGCCCCAGCATTTT
cdr3_aa: CASSPAHRGNQPQHF
clone_size: many
v_call: TRBV18
d_call: TRBD1
j_call: TRBJ1-5

cdr3_nt: TGTGCCATCGCGGGGCAGGGCACCTCCTACGAGCAGTACTTC
cdr3_aa: CAIAGQGTSYEQYF
clone_size: -
v_call: TRBV10-3
d_call: -
j_call: TRBJ2-7

cdr3_nt: TGTGCCAGCAGTTTTCGGAGGGGCGGGGATCAGCCCCAGCATTTT
cdr3_aa: CASSFRRGGDQPQHF
clone_size: -
v_call: TRBV27
d_call: -
j_call: TRBJ1-5

cdr3_nt: TGCGCCAGCAGCTTGGGGCTAGCGGGGGCGAACACCGGGGAGCTGTTTTTT
cdr3_aa: CASSLGLAGANTGELFF
clone_size: -
v_call: TRBV5-1
d_call: TRBD2
j_call: TRBJ2-2

cdr3_nt: TGCAGCGTTGGGAAAGGGTTGATTAACGATGGCTACACCTTC
cdr3_aa: CSVGKGLINDGYTF
clone_size: -
v_call: TRBV29-1
d_call: -
j_call: TRBJ1-2

cdr3_nt: TGTGCCTGGCATAGCGGGAGCGGTGAGCAGTTCTTC
cdr3_aa: CAWHSGSGEQFF
clone_size: few
v_call: TRBV9
d_call: TRBD2
j_call: TRBJ2-1

cdr3_nt: TGCAGCGTACCGGGACTTTACGAGCAGTACTTC
cdr3_aa: CSVPGLYEQYF
clone_size: -
v_call: TRBV29-1
d_call: -
j_call: TRBJ2-7